This T cell receptor (beta chain) derives from a study of blood T cell repertoires in COVID-19. The overall study: Acute and convalescent COVID-19 specimens originated in the United States, Italy and Spain. Nucleic acid was either cDNA or gDNA, and it came from T cells, B-cell-depleted T cells, or PBMCs.

V was clipped by 3 bases and J by 1 base, with 12 bases between them. Per the germline V gene, CDR1 is LGHNA and CDR2 is YSLEER. This CDR3 region has 15 residues. In the original workflow: Amplified reference gene primers provided the basis for estimating nucleated cell counts. Repertoires were generated with immunoSEQ multiplex PCR, while TCRdb's copy carries only in-frame clones and drops some. The DNA gave D and trimming, while V, J and clone size come from that table. The sample carries around 130,000 clones, about 81% recorded once. The material sequenced was peripheral blood. The genes are TRBV4-3 and TRBJ1-1; D remains unclear. The TCR was taken from a woman older than 75 with acute or convalescent COVID-19. CDR3 sequence: CASSQASTANTEAFF. The CDR3 nucleotides are TGCGCCAGCAGCCAGGCCTCCACCGCGAACACTGAAGCTTTCTTT.